These 25 T cell receptor beta chains were all obtained from the same sample, sequenced in a study of T cell responses to AZD1222 COVID-19 vaccine. TCRdb keeps only in-frame clones here, not all; method: immunoSEQ multiplex PCR. Of approximately 93,000 clones detected, roughly 90% appear once; the ten largest clones hold around 5.5%. Source: peripheral blood, taken 28 days after the second AZD1222 dose. The source is an adult who received the AZD1222 COVID-19 vaccine.

The CDR3: CASSPRLGQGVYEQYF. CDR3 DNA sequence: TGTGCCAGCAGCCCCCGCCTGGGACAGGGGGTCTACGAGCAGTACTTC. The chain uses TRBV27 and TRBJ2-7, with 11 bases matching TRBD1. This CDR3 region has 16 residues. Trimming cost V 6 bases and J 3 bases; bases outside gene matches: 10. The germline CDR1 and CDR2 sequences are MNHEY and SMNVEV (reference sequence).

V usage is TRBV30 and J usage is TRBJ2-4, with TRBD2 as a possible D gene (6 bases). This CDR3 has 15 amino acids. CDR1 is GTSNPN and CDR2 is SVGIG in the germline V gene (reference sequence). Trimming removed 2 bases from V and 0 bases from J, with 11 bases in between. CDR3 residues: CAWSTGGVAKNIQYF. The CDR3 bases are TGTGCCTGGAGTACTGGCGGGGTAGCCAAAAACATTCAGTACTTC.

This clone was observed a few times. This chain connects TRBV5-4 to TRBJ2-7; no reliable D call. The CDR3 length is 11 residues. V was pared by 2 bases and J by 2 bases, with 2 bases between. CDR1 and CDR2 from the germline V gene are SGHNT and YYREEE (reference sequence). The CDR3 here is CASSFAYEQYF. The CDR3 nucleotides are TGTGCCAGCAGCTTCGCCTACGAGCAGTACTTC.

The chain uses TRBV4-1 and TRBJ1-3; 7 nucleotides match TRBD1. This CDR3 contains 16 residues. Per the germline V gene, CDR1 is MGHRA and CDR2 is YSYEKL. V lost 4 bases to trimming and J lost 2 bases; unmatched junction nucleotides: 8. The CDR3 here is CASSPTGIIAGNTIYF. CDR3 in DNA: TGCGCCAGCAGCCCGACAGGGATCATAGCTGGAAACACCATATATTTT.

V usage is TRBV12-3 or TRBV12-4 and J usage is TRBJ1-2; D not resolved. Between the trimmed V and J ends, which lost 6 bases and 4 bases, there was a span of 9 bases. The CDR3 runs to 12 residues. CDR3 region: CASSPGRYGYTF. The CDR3 DNA is TGTGCCAGCAGCCCGGGCCGCTATGGCTACACCTTC.

V and J are TRBV20-1 and TRBJ1-1; TRBD1 aligns across 7 bases. CDR1 and CDR2 from the germline V gene are DFQATT and SNEGSKA (reference sequence). The J segment lost 0 bases and the V segment lost 3 bases, leaving 4 bases of the junction unmatched. This CDR3 contains 14 residues. The CDR3 sequence: CSASTTGLNTEAFF. The CDR3 nucleotides read TGCAGTGCTAGTACGACAGGGTTGAACACTGAAGCTTTCTTT.

A single count supports this clone. The chain combines TRBV19 with TRBJ2-7; 7 bases fit TRBD2. The CDR3 runs to 14 residues. V shed 5 bases, J shed 0 bases, and the junction held 4 bases outside the gene matches. Germline-derived CDR1 and CDR2 are LNHDA and SQIVND (reference sequence). The CDR3 region is CASSVGTNSYEQYF. In DNA, the CDR3 is TGTGCCAGTAGTGTCGGGACTAACTCCTACGAGCAGTACTTC.

The V gene is TRBV18, the J gene TRBJ1-1; perhaps TRBD1 as D (5 bases). Trimming stripped 3 bases from V and 0 bases from J, with 14 bases between. In germline, CDR1 is KGHSH, CDR2 LQKENI. CDR3 length: 16 residues. In DNA form, the CDR3 reads TGTGCCAGCTCACCCCTTCTGGGGGGGATGAACACTGAAGCTTTCTTT. Its translation: CASSPLLGGMNTEAFF.

The chain has TRBV3-1 (or the pseudogene TRBV3-2) and TRBJ1-6; a possible D gene is TRBD1 (6 bases). The CDR3 extends over 18 amino acids. Germline V CDR1 and CDR2: LGHDT, YNNKEL (reference sequence). Deletions cut 4 bases from V and 0 bases from J, with 16 bases between. The CDR3 DNA follows: TGTGCCAGCAGCCCAGCGAGGGGGGAGAGCTCCTATAATTCACCCCTCCACTTT. Protein product: CASSPARGESSYNSPLHF.

The CDR3: CASSLRSGSYNSPLHF. In nucleotides, the CDR3 is TGTGCCAGCAGTTTGAGGTCGGGGTCCTATAATTCACCCCTCCACTTT. V and J are TRBV5-6 and TRBJ1-6, with D uncertain. The CDR3 loop spans 16 amino acids. Germline loops: CDR1 SGHDT, CDR2 YYEEEE. Trimming removed 5 bases at V and 1 base at J, with 13 bases between.

The chain uses TRBV6-5 and TRBJ1-5; D perhaps matches TRBD1 (6 bases). CDR3 length equals 14 residues. Trimming left V 2 bases short and J 4 bases short, with 9 bases between. Per the germline V gene, CDR1 is MNHEY and CDR2 is SVGAGI. The CDR3 sequence is CASSYGGRNQPQHF. DNA of the CDR3: TGTGCCAGCAGTTACGGGGGGCGAAATCAGCCCCAGCATTTT.

V is TRBV5-6 and J is TRBJ2-7; perhaps TRBD2 as D (6 bases). The CDR3 runs 13 residues. V was pared by 3 bases and J by 3 bases, with 10 bases between. Germline CDR1 and CDR2: SGHDT and YYEEEE. CDR3 region: CASSWRLVYEQYF. CDR3 sequence (DNA): TGTGCCAGCAGCTGGCGACTAGTCTACGAGCAGTACTTC.

CDR3 protein: CASRLTGTGELFF. The CDR3 coding sequence is TGTGCCAGCAGGTTGACAGGGACCGGGGAGCTGTTTTTT. This sequence joins TRBV13 and TRBJ2-2; 7 nucleotides agree with TRBD1. CDR3 size: 13 residues. Germline CDR1 reads PRHDT; CDR2 reads FYEKMQ (reference sequence). The V and J ends lost 6 bases and 5 bases, in that order; junction bases with no gene match: 3. The complete variable domain, with remaining parts taken from reference TRBV13 and TRBJ2-2, reads AAGVIQSPRHLIKEKRETATLKCYPIPRHDTVYWYQQGPGQDPQFLISFYEKMQSDKGSIPDRFSAQQFSDYHSELNMSSLELGDSALYFCASRLTGTGELFFGEGSRLTVL.

The chain joins TRBV30 to TRBJ2-1; 10 positions agree with TRBD2. This CDR3 is built from 15 residues. The germline V gene encodes CDR1 GTSNPN and CDR2 SVGIG (reference sequence). V was clipped by 0 bases and J by 12 bases; unmatched bases: 11. In nucleotides, the CDR3 is TGTGCCTGGAGTGTACCCAAGCGGGGGGGAACTCGGCAGTTCTTC. Its translation is CAWSVPKRGGTRQFF.

This chain connects TRBV28 to TRBJ2-4; no definite D call. V was pared by 5 bases and J by 8 bases, with 13 bases between. The CDR3 loop spans 13 amino acids. CDR1 and CDR2 from the germline V gene are MDHEN and SYDVKM. Here the CDR3 reads CASSPGLMHIQYF. The CDR3 region has the DNA TGTGCCAGCAGTCCAGGTCTTATGCACATTCAGTACTTC.

The chain employs TRBV28 and TRBJ2-5, with TRBD2 matching over 10 bases. Germline V gene sequence: CDR1 MDHEN, CDR2 SYDVKM. The CDR3 spans 15 residues. V dropped 6 bases and J dropped 5; count of bases not matched to a gene: 9. The CDR3 here is CASSQAGGQVETQYF. The CDR3 coding sequence is TGTGCCAGCAGCCAAGCGGGGGGGCAAGTTGAGACCCAGTACTTC. The entire variable domain, with the rest obtained from reference TRBV28 and TRBJ2-5, is as follows: DVKVTQSSRYLVKRTGEKVFLECVQDMDHENMFWYRQDPGLGLRLIYFSYDVKMKEKGDIPEGYSVSREKKERFSLILESASTNQTSMYLCASSQAGGQVETQYFGPGTRLLVL.

This CDR3 is CASSPGTVVVERKLFF. The CDR3 DNA reads TGCGCCAGCAGCCCCGGGACAGTTGTAGTAGAAAGGAAACTGTTTTTT. The chain is built from TRBV4-3 and TRBJ1-4; 7 positions agree with TRBD1. V was pared by 4 bases and J by 11 bases, with 16 bases of the junction left unmatched. From germline, CDR1 is LGHNA and CDR2 YSLEER. This CDR3 spans 16 amino acids.

The rearrangement uses TRBV5-1 and TRBJ1-2, with TRBD1 matching 9 bases. Germline loops: CDR1 SGHRS, CDR2 YFSETQ. There are 16 residues in the CDR3. Germline trimming cut 0 bases from V and 2 bases from J; bases unmatched to any gene: 5. CDR3 amino acids: CASSLDRGPANYGYTF. The CDR3, as DNA: TGCGCCAGCAGCTTGGACAGGGGGCCGGCGAACTATGGCTACACCTTC.

The chain joins TRBV7-2 to TRBJ1-3; D gene ambiguous. The germline CDR1 and CDR2 sequences are SGHTA and FQGNSA. This CDR3 is 14 amino acids long. Trimming cost V 1 base and J 3 bases, with 7 bases left between them. CDR3 sequence (DNA): TGTGCCAGCAGCTTAGAAGGGAATGGAAACACCATATATTTT. This gives the protein CASSLEGNGNTIYF.

The chain joins TRBV5-1 to TRBJ2-2; 9 nucleotides match TRBD2. The CDR3 is 14 residues long. Per the germline V gene, CDR1 is SGHRS and CDR2 is YFSETQ. Trimming removed 8 bases from V and 4 bases from J; junction bases left unmatched: 6. This chain's CDR3 is CASSSGVLTGELFF. In DNA, the CDR3 is TGCGCCAGTTCTAGCGGGGTTCTCACCGGGGAGCTGTTTTTT.

The gene calls are TRBV10-2 and TRBJ2-5; 7 bases are a match to TRBD1. The CDR3 loop spans 14 amino acids. After removal of 6 bases from V and 1 base from J, the junction contained 5 bases not matched to a gene. Germline V lookup: CDR1 WSHSY, CDR2 SAAADI. The CDR3 nucleotides are TGCGCCAGCAGCCCCACAGGGGTCCAAGAGACCCAGTACTTC. Its translation is CASSPTGVQETQYF.

The chain links TRBV5-1 to TRBJ1-6, with D uncertain. V lost 0 bases and J 0 bases, leaving 10 bases between the germline ends. The CDR3 spans 17 residues. From germline, CDR1 is SGHRS and CDR2 YFSETQ. CDR3: CASSLDDYFSYNSPLHF. CDR3 sequence (DNA): TGCGCCAGCAGCTTGGACGACTACTTCTCCTATAATTCACCCCTCCACTTT.

The chain employs TRBV6-2 or TRBV6-3 and TRBJ2-1; 9 bases are a match to TRBD2. The V and J ends lost 0 bases and 4 bases, in that order; junction bases with no gene match: 4. Per germline, CDR1 MNHEY and CDR2 SVGEGT. CDR3 length: 16 amino acids. The CDR3 coding sequence is TGTGCCAGCAGTTACTCGGTAACTAGCGGGTACAATGAGCAGTTCTTC. This translates into CASSYSVTSGYNEQFF.

The genes are TRBV21-1 and TRBJ2-3. TRBV21-1 is flagged as a pseudogene. The CDR3 has 19 amino acids. The CDR3 loop reads CASSKWRKGPKTRTDTQYF. CDR3 sequence (DNA): TGTGCCAGCAGCAAATGGAGGAAGGGGCCTAAAACTCGCACAGATACGCAGTATTTT.

By share, this clone ranks as medium-sized. DNA of the CDR3: TGCGCCAGCAGCTTGCGGACGGGGACGAACACTGAAGCTTTCTTT. It specifies CASSLRTGTNTEAFF. J is TRBJ1-1 and V is TRBV5-1, with D possibly TRBD1 on 5 matching bases. CDR3 length: 15 amino acids. The germline V gene has CDR1 SGHRS and CDR2 YFSETQ. V shed 1 base and J shed 1 base, with 11 bases lying between them.